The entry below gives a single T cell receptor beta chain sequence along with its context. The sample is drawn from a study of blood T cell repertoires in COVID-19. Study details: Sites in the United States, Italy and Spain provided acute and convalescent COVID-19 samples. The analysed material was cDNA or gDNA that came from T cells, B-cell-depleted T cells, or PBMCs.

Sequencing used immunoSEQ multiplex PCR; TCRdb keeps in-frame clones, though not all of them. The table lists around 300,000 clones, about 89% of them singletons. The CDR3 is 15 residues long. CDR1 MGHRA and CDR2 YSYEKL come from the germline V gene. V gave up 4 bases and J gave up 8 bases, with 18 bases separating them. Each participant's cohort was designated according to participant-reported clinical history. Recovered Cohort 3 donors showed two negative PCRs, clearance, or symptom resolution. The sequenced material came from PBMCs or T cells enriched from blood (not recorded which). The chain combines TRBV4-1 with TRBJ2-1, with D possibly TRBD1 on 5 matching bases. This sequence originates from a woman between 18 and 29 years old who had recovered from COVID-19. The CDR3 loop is CASSLLGQGAHEQFF. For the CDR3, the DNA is TGCGCCAGCAGCCTGCTGGGCCAGGGTGCCCATGAGCAGTTCTTC.